The rows below give T cell receptor beta chains drawn from one sample of a study of control samples from healthy donors and cancer patients. Some clones are missing from TCRdb's copy, which holds only in-frame ones; the method was immunoSEQ multiplex PCR. The top ten clones hold roughly 1.6% of a sample with some 220,000 clones, about 95% of them seen once. Sequenced: blood. These receptor sequences come from a man aged 45-65 years in good health. Both conserved end residues are part of each CDR3. A D gene is named only where the DNA matches it firmly. Expanded clones are given a class, and other clones once, few, many or no size at all.

j_gene,v_gene,abundance,d_gene,CDR3nt,CDR3aa
TRBJ1-5,TRBV9,NA,TRBD1,TGTGCCAGCAGCGCCGGGACAGGGGGCATTCAGCCCCAGCATTTT,CASSAGTGGIQPQHF
TRBJ1-2,TRBV3-1/TRBV3-2,once,NA,TGTGCCAGCAGCCCAGGACAGTACTATGGCTACACCTTC,CASSPGQYYGYTF
TRBJ1-2,TRBV4-2,NA,TRBD1,TGTGCCAGCAGCCCCGGCGCCACAGGGGCCTATGGCTACACCTTC,CASSPGATGAYGYTF
TRBJ1-2,TRBV5-4,NA,NA,TGTGCCAGCAGCTTGGGGACATCCGACTATGGCTACACCTTC,CASSLGTSDYGYTF
TRBJ2-7,TRBV29-1,NA,TRBD1,TGCAGCGTCGGCATGACAGGGAACGAGCAGTACTTC,CSVGMTGNEQYF
TRBJ2-3,TRBV9,NA,NA,TGTGCCAGCAGCGTAGAGATAGGGAGCTACCCAGATACGCAGTATTTT,CASSVEIGSYPDTQYF
TRBJ1-2,TRBV6-6,NA,NA,TGTGCCAGCAGTTACTCGGCGGGGGATGGCTACACCTTC,CASSYSAGDGYTF
TRBJ2-1,TRBV3-1/TRBV3-2,NA,TRBD2,TGTGCCAGCAACCTCGGGAGGGGTAGCTCCTACAATGAGCAGTTCTTC,CASNLGRGSSYNEQFF
TRBJ2-7,TRBV5-6,once,TRBD2,TGTGCCAGCAACGGTAGGAGCGGGGGCGGCGGTGTTGAGCAGTACTTC,CASNGRSGGGGVEQYF
TRBJ2-3,TRBV24-1,NA,TRBD2,TGTGCCACCAGTGATTTGCCCTCCGATCGCGGGGGGGCCCCAGATACGCAGTATTTT,CATSDLPSDRGGAPDTQYF
TRBJ1-2,TRBV28,NA,NA,TGTGCCAGCAGTACGACCGCCGCGTATGGCTACACCTTC,CASSTTAAYGYTF
TRBJ2-1,TRBV6-5,NA,NA,TGTGCCAGCAGTTACGCCGGCCCCTACAATGAGCAGTTCTTC,CASSYAGPYNEQFF
TRBJ1-1,TRBV2,NA,NA,TGTGCCAGCAGTGAAGAGGGATTGAACACTGAAGCTTTCTTT,CASSEEGLNTEAFF
TRBJ2-5,TRBV9,NA,NA,TGTGCCAGCAGCCGACCTGACCAAGAGACCCAGTACTTC,CASSRPDQETQYF
TRBJ1-2,TRBV6-2/TRBV6-3,NA,TRBD1,TGTGCCAGCAGTTACTCCGACAGGGTTAAAGGCTACACCTTC,CASSYSDRVKGYTF
TRBJ2-7,TRBV24-1,NA,NA,TGTGCCACCAGTGATCGCTACGAGCAGTACTTC,CATSDRYEQYF
TRBJ2-3,TRBV9,once,NA,TGTGCCAGCAGTGACCGTGGTAGCCTCAGCACAGATACGCAGTATTTT,CASSDRGSLSTDTQYF